This passage covers 18 T cell receptor beta chains from one sample sequenced in a study of blood T cell repertoires in COVID-19. Clones were read by immunoSEQ multiplex PCR, and TCRdb kept only the in-frame ones, dropping some. Among around 270,000 clones listed, under 85% were seen once. The specimen sequenced was peripheral blood. These TCRs come from a human donor with COVID-19, enrolled during active disease. The donor label of this sample is uncertain.

The chain links TRBV19 to TRBJ2-1, with a tentative D call TRBD2 (5 bases). Looked up from germline, CDR1 is LNHDA and CDR2 is SQIVND (reference sequence). The CDR3 covers 16 residues. V gave up 6 bases and J gave up 4 bases, with 19 bases separating them. The chain's CDR3 is CASRGEPGLHYNEQFF. The CDR3 DNA is TGTGCCAGTAGGGGCGAACCAGGACTCCATTACAATGAGCAGTTCTTC.

The chain is built from TRBV6-6 and TRBJ2-7, with D uncertain. V lost 6 bases to trimming and J lost 9 bases, with 9 bases between them. Germline V gives CDR1 MNHNY, CDR2 SVGAGI (reference sequence). The CDR3 runs to 10 residues. CDR3 DNA: TGTGCCAGCAGCAGAACGGGGCAGTACTTC. It is translated as CASSRTGQYF.

This clone was counted only a few times. CDR3 amino acids: CAWSLGVEGGYEQYF. Written as DNA, the CDR3 is TGTGCCTGGAGTCTTGGGGTAGAGGGCGGCTACGAGCAGTACTTC. This sequence joins TRBV30 and TRBJ2-7; a weak D match, TRBD2 (5 bases). The germline V gene has CDR1 GTSNPN and CDR2 SVGIG (reference sequence). This CDR3 is built from 15 residues. Trimming left V 2 bases short and J 3 bases short, with 17 bases between. Full variable domain (missing parts from reference TRBV30 and TRBJ2-7): SQTIHQWPATLVQPVGSPLSLECTVEGTSNPNLYWYRQAAGRGLQLLFYSVGIGQISSEVPQNLSASRPQDRQFILSSKKLLLSDSGFYLCAWSLGVEGGYEQYFGPGTRLTVT.

This clone was counted only a few times. The chain carries TRBV6-5 and TRBJ1-2, with D possibly being TRBD1 (5 bases). CDR3 length: 15 amino acids. The germline gives CDR1 MNHEY, CDR2 SVGAGI. Trimming pared 6 bases from V and 7 bases from J, leaving 21 bases between. In DNA, the CDR3 is TGTGCCAGCAGATTACGGGGGGATGGTGTCGGTGGCTACACCTTC. This codes for CASRLRGDGVGGYTF.

The chain couples TRBV6-5 to TRBJ1-5; 8 bases line up with TRBD1. This CDR3 comprises 15 residues. V shed 5 bases and J 4 bases; nucleotides not matched to a gene: 7. CDR1 MNHEY and CDR2 SVGAGI come from the germline V gene. The CDR3 sequence: CASSTGGSRNQPQHF. Written as DNA, the CDR3 is TGTGCCAGCAGTACAGGGGGTAGTAGGAATCAGCCCCAGCATTTT.

V gene TRBV6-2 or TRBV6-3 combines with J gene TRBJ1-5; D gene uncertain. Looked up from germline, CDR1 is MNHEY and CDR2 is SVGEGT. The CDR3 consists of 15 residues. Trimming removed 0 bases from V and 5 bases from J, with 11 bases in between. CDR3: CASSYSLGGHQPQHF. The CDR3, as DNA: TGTGCCAGCAGTTACTCTTTAGGTGGGCATCAGCCCCAGCATTTT.

This clone was seen just once. V usage is TRBV5-1 and J usage is TRBJ2-3; 11 positions match TRBD2. This CDR3 contains 14 residues. Germline-derived CDR1 and CDR2 are SGHRS and YFSETQ. V shed 6 bases, J shed 4 bases, and the junction held 4 bases outside the gene matches. This CDR3 reads CASKETSGADTQYF. Here the CDR3 DNA reads TGCGCCAGCAAGGAGACTAGCGGGGCAGATACGCAGTATTTT.

In its sample, this clone was seen a few times. The chain joins TRBV7-9 to TRBJ1-1; D is unresolved. Germline assignment: CDR1 SEHNR and CDR2 FQNEAQ (reference sequence). V was clipped by 4 bases and J by 2 bases, with 2 bases between them. The CDR3 runs to 11 residues. CDR3 sequence reads: CASSSNTEAFF. CDR3 DNA: TGTGCCAGCAGCTCTAACACTGAAGCTTTCTTT.

The V and J genes are TRBV29-1 and TRBJ2-3, with D perhaps matching TRBD1 (6 bases). Germline V gene data show CDR1 as SQVTM and CDR2 as ANQGSEA. V shed 3 bases and J shed 3 bases, with 13 bases lying between them. The CDR3 runs to 14 residues. Here the CDR3 DNA reads TGCAGCGTTGATCTTGACAGGTCGACAGATACGCAGTATTTT. Translating gives CSVDLDRSTDTQYF.

The chain combines TRBV9 with TRBJ1-1; a possible D gene is TRBD1 (5 bases). Trimming took 0 bases from V and 5 from J, leaving 8 bases between them. This CDR3 spans 13 amino acids. Germline CDR1 is SGDLS and CDR2 is YYNGEE. The chain's CDR3 is CASSVDQGTEAFF. As DNA, the CDR3 is TGTGCCAGCAGCGTAGATCAGGGAACTGAAGCTTTCTTT.

This clone is a singleton in its sample. The chain is built from TRBV19 and TRBJ2-2; 8 bases map to TRBD1. Germline trimming cut 4 bases from V and 7 bases from J; bases unmatched to any gene: 5. This CDR3 has 14 residues. Germline lookup yields CDR1 LNHDA and CDR2 SQIVND (reference sequence). For the CDR3, the DNA is TGTGCCAGTAGTAACACAGGGGGACACGGGGAGCTGTTTTTT. The encoded protein is CASSNTGGHGELFF.

This rearrangement joins TRBV5-4 to TRBJ1-1, with D tentatively TRBD1 (6 bases). Germline V lookup: CDR1 SGHNT, CDR2 YYREEE (reference sequence). Trimming took off 6 bases at V and 1 base at J, with 13 bases between the two ends. The CDR3 has 14 residues. The CDR3 loop is CASNPGQRNTEAFF. The DNA for the CDR3 is TGTGCCAGCAACCCCGGACAGCGGAACACTGAAGCTTTCTTT.

V usage is TRBV15 and J usage is TRBJ2-3; unclear D gene. CDR1 and CDR2 (germline): LNHNV, YYDKDF (reference sequence). Trimming took 0 bases from V and 2 from J, leaving 9 bases between them. CDR3 length: 15 residues. CDR3 in amino acids: CATSRDKATTDTQYF. CDR3 coding DNA: TGTGCCACCAGCAGAGACAAAGCGACCACAGATACGCAGTATTTT.

This chain joins TRBV7-2 and TRBJ1-4, with D hard to call. Trimming stripped 6 bases from V and 8 bases from J, with 16 bases between. The CDR3 runs 14 residues. Germline lookup yields CDR1 SGHTA and CDR2 FQGNSA. CDR3 sequence reads: CASSLDPSGEKLFF. CDR3 bases: TGTGCCAGCAGTCTCGACCCTAGCGGAGAAAAACTGTTTTTT.

This chain connects TRBV6-2 or TRBV6-3 to TRBJ2-3; 9 bases line up with TRBD1. In germline, CDR1 is MNHEY, CDR2 SVGEGT. Germline trimming cut 6 bases from V and 5 bases from J; bases unmatched to any gene: 9. There are 15 residues in the CDR3. CDR3 sequence: CASSTGQGGGDTQYF. The CDR3 DNA sequence: TGTGCCAGCAGCACGGGACAGGGTGGGGGAGATACGCAGTATTTT.

The chain carries TRBV7-2 and TRBJ2-5; a possible D gene is TRBD1 (5 bases). V lost 2 bases and J lost 5, with 15 bases in between. CDR1 SGHTA and CDR2 FQGNSA come from the germline V gene. This CDR3 has 15 amino acids. CDR3 sequence (DNA): TGTGCCAGCAGCTTACAGTTCGTGTCAGGGGAGACCCAGTACTTC. This sequence encodes CASSLQFVSGETQYF.

CDR3 amino acids: CASSPTRSNTGELFF. CDR3 nucleotide sequence: TGCGCCAGCAGCCCTACCAGGTCAAACACCGGGGAGCTGTTTTTT. This chain joins TRBV4-3 and TRBJ2-2, with D hard to call. CDR1 LGHNA and CDR2 YSLEER come from the germline V gene. The CDR3 has 15 amino acids. V lost 4 bases and J 2 bases, leaving 11 bases between the germline ends.

The chain links TRBV4-1 to TRBJ1-1; TRBD1 might be the D (5 bases). The CDR3 runs 15 residues. Germline V gives CDR1 MGHRA, CDR2 YSYEKL. Trimming cost V 4 bases and J 1 base, with 13 bases left between them. CDR3 residues: CASSLGVGQNTEAFF. The CDR3 DNA reads as TGCGCCAGCAGCCTAGGGGTGGGGCAGAACACTGAAGCTTTCTTT.